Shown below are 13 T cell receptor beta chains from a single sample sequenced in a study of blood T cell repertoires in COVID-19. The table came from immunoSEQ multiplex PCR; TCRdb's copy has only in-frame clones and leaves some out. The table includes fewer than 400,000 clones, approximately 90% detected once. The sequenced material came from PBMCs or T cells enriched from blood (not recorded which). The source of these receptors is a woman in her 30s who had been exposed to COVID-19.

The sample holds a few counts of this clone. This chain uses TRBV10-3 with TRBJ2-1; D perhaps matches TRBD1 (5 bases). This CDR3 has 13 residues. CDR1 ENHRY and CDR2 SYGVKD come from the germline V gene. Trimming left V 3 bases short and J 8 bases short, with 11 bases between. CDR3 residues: CAISDRVLDEQFF. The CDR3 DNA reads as TGTGCCATCAGTGACAGGGTTCTGGATGAGCAGTTCTTC.

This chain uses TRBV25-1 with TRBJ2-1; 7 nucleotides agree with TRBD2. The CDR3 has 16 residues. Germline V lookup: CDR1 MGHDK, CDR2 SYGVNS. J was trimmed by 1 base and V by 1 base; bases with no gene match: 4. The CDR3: CASSESGGSSYNEQFF. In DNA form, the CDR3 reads TGTGCCAGCAGTGAATCCGGGGGGTCATCCTACAATGAGCAGTTCTTC.

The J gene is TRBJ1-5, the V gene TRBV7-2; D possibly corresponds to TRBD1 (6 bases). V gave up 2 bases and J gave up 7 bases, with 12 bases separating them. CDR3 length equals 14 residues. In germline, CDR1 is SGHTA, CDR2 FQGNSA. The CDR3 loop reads CASSLNPGVQPQHF. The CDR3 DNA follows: TGTGCCAGCAGCTTAAATCCAGGGGTCCAGCCCCAGCATTTT.

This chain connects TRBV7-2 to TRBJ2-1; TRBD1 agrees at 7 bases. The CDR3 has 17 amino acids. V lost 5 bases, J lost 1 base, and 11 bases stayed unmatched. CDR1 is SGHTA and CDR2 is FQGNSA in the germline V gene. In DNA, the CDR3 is TGTGCCAGCAGCCCTAGACAGGGTAGCTCTTCCTACAATGAGCAGTTCTTC. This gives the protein CASSPRQGSSSYNEQFF.

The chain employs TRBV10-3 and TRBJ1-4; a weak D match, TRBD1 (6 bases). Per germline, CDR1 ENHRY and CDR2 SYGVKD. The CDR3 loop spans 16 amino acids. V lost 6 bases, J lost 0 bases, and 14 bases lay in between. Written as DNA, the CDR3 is TGTGCCATCAGCTCGACAGGACCGTCAACTAATGAAAAACTGTTTTTT. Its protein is CAISSTGPSTNEKLFF.

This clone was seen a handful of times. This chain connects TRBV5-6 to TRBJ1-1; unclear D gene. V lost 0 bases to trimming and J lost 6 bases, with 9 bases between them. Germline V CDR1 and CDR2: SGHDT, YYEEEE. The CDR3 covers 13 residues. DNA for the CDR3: TGTGCCAGCAGCTTGGCTGGAGACGCTGAAGCTTTCTTT. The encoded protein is CASSLAGDAEAFF. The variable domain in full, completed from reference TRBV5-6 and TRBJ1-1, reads DAGVTQSPTHLIKTRGQQVTLRCSPKSGHDTVSWYQQALGQGPQFIFQYYEEEERQRGNFPDRFSGHQFPNYSSELNVNALLLGDSALYLCASSLAGDAEAFFGQGTRLTVV.

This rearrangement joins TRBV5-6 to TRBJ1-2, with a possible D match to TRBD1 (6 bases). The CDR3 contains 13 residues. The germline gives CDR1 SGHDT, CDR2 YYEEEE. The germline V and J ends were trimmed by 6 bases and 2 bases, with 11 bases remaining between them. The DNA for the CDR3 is TGTGCCAGCACCTTCACAGGGAACTATGGCTACACCTTC. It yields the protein CASTFTGNYGYTF.

The CDR3 DNA follows: TGTGCCAGCAGCACAGCTCGGGAGGGCTACACCTTC. Amino acid sequence: CASSTAREGYTF. The chain uses TRBV7-9 and TRBJ1-2; unclear D gene. The CDR3 is made up of 12 amino acids. The V gene lost 5 bases and the J gene lost 8 bases, with 12 bases spanning the gap. The germline gives CDR1 SEHNR, CDR2 FQNEAQ (reference sequence). Complete variable domain (other parts from reference TRBV7-9 and TRBJ1-2): DTGVSQNPRHKITKRGQNVTFRCDPISEHNRLYWYRQTLGQGPEFLTYFQNEAQLEKSRLLSDRFSAERPKGSFSTLEIQRTEQGDSAMYLCASSTAREGYTFGSGTRLTVV.

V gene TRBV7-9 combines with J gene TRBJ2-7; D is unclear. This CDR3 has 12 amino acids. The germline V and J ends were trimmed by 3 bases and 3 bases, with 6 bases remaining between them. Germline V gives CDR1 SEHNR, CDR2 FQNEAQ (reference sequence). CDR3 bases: TGTGCCAGCAGCTTCGAGCACTACGAGCAGTACTTC. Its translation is CASSFEHYEQYF.

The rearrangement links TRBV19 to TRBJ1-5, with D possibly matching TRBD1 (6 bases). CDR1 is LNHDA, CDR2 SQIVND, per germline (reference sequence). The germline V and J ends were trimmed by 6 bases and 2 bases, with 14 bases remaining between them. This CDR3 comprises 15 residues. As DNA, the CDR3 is TGTGCCAGTAGCCTGGACAGAGGTGGCAATCAGCCCCAGCATTTT. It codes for CASSLDRGGNQPQHF.

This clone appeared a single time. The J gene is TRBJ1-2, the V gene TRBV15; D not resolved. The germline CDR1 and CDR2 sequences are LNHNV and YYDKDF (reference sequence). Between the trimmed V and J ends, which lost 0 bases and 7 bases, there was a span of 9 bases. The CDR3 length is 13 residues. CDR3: CATSRDPRSGYTF. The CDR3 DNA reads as TGTGCCACCAGCAGAGATCCTCGGTCTGGCTACACCTTC.

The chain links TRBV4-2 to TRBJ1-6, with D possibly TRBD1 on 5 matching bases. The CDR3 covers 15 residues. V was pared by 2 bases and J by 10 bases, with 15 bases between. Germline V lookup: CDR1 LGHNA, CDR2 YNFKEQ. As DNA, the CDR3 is TGTGCCAGCAGCCAACCTCAGGGATCGAGATCACCCCTCCACTTT. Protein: CASSQPQGSRSPLHF.

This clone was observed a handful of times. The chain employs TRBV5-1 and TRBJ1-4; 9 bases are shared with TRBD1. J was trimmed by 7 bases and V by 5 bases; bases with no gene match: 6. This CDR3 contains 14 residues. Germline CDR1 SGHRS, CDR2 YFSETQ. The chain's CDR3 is CASSPGTGREKLFF. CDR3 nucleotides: TGCGCCAGCAGTCCGGGGACAGGGCGTGAAAAACTGTTTTTT.